Listed below are T cell receptor beta chains from one sample, sequenced in a study of T cells in Graves' hyperthyroidism and ophthalmopathy. TCRdb used MiXCR to reprocess the multiplex PCR reads, holding one entry per CDR3 protein. The table has approximately 380,000 distinct CDR3 sequences, about 18% seen once. The material sequenced was blood. These receptor sequences come from a woman aged 18-29 years with Graves' hyperthyroidism. Each CDR3 is given with its conserved first and last residue. A D gene is named only where the DNA matches it firmly. Not all rows give a size; the values are once, few, many and, for expanded clones, a class.

D	size	V	J	CDR3	DNA
.	few	TRBV12-5	TRBJ1-1	CASGLATEAFF	TGTGCTAGTGGTTTGGCCACTGAAGCTTTCTTT
TRBD1	many	TRBV10-3	TRBJ2-2	CAISEGTGRTGELFF	TGTGCCATCAGTGAGGGGACAGGGAGGACCGGGGAGCTGTTTTTT
.	many	TRBV5-1	TRBJ1-2	CASSLTGASYGYTF	TGCGCCAGCAGCTTGACGGGAGCGTCCTATGGCTACACCTTC
.	few	TRBV9	TRBJ1-1	CASSVAEGSEAFF	TGTGCCAGCAGCGTTGCCGAGGGGAGTGAAGCTTTCTTT
.	many	TRBV19	TRBJ1-5	CASSIRSYGNQPQHF	TGTGCCAGTAGTATAAGGTCTTATGGTAATCAGCCCCAGCATTTT
.	many	TRBV6-1	TRBJ1-1	CASREINTEAFF	TGTGCCAGCAGGGAAATTAACACTGAAGCTTTCTTT
TRBD1	many	TRBV12-3/TRBV12-4	TRBJ2-7	CASSLDRAKQYF	TGTGCCAGCAGTTTGGACAGGGCCAAGCAGTACTTC
.	many	TRBV5-1	TRBJ2-5	CASSPQRGGQETQYF	TGCGCCAGCAGCCCCCAGAGAGGCGGCCAAGAGACCCAGTACTTC
.	.	TRBV11-2	TRBJ1-2	CASSSPAGVGYGYTF	TGTGCCAGCAGCTCCCCAGCAGGGGTTGGCTATGGCTACACCTTC
.	.	TRBV12-3/TRBV12-4	TRBJ1-6	CASSLAIDGSSYNSPLHF	TGTGCCAGCAGTTTAGCGATCGACGGGAGCTCCTATAATTCACCCCTCCACTTT
TRBD2	.	TRBV12-3/TRBV12-4	TRBJ2-2	CASSSLERGGLTGELFF	TGTGCCAGCAGTTCCCTAGAGCGGGGGGGTCTAACCGGGGAGCTGTTTTTT
.	many	TRBV5-4	TRBJ1-6	CASSYDSSYNSPLHF	TGTGCCAGCAGCTATGACAGCTCCTATAATTCACCCCTCCACTTT
TRBD2	many	TRBV3-1	TRBJ2-5	CASSPGLGETQYF	TGTGCCAGCAGCCCCGGACTAGGGGAGACCCAGTACTTC
.	many	TRBV12-3/TRBV12-4	TRBJ1-5	CASSPGQHQPQHF	TGTGCCAGCAGTCCGGGACAACATCAGCCCCAGCATTTT
.	many	TRBV7-9	TRBJ2-7	CASSPPNYEQYF	TGTGCCAGCAGCCCACCCAATTACGAGCAGTACTTC
.	many	TRBV14	TRBJ2-4	CASSQVGGQGNIQYF	TGTGCCAGCAGCCAAGTGGGCGGGCAGGGAAACATTCAGTACTTC
TRBD2	.	TRBV20-1	TRBJ2-7	CSAPGGGHSGGGLEQYF	TGCAGTGCTCCCGGTGGGGGGCACAGCGGGGGGGGTCTCGAGCAGTACTTC
.	many	TRBV6-5	TRBJ1-2	CASRASYSFNYGYTF	TGTGCCAGCAGAGCTAGTTACAGCTTTAATTATGGCTACACCTTC
TRBD2	.	TRBV6-1	TRBJ2-7	CASSERKRGGLYEQYF	TGTGCCAGCAGTGAAAGGAAGCGGGGGGGCCTGTACGAGCAGTACTTC
.	few	TRBV10-3	TRBJ2-5	CAIREKETQYF	TGTGCCATCAGGGAAAAAGAGACCCAGTACTTC
.	many	TRBV12-3/TRBV12-4	TRBJ2-7	CASSFTVAEQYF	TGTGCCAGCAGTTTCACAGTTGCAGAACAGTACTTC
TRBD1	many	TRBV6-5	TRBJ1-2	CASSYGTGTELVF	TGTGCCAGCAGTTACGGAACCGGGACAGAGCTTGTATTC
.	few	TRBV5-1	TRBJ2-5	CASSLGTLQETQYF	TGCGCCAGCAGCTTAGGCACTCTCCAAGAGACCCAGTACTTC
.	.	TRBV11-3	TRBJ2-7	CASSLDQSASYEQYF	TGTGCCAGCAGCTTAGATCAGTCAGCCTCCTACGAGCAGTACTTC
.	once	TRBV6-5	TRBJ2-7	CASSYSRGNHEQYF	TGTGCCAGCAGTTACTCTCGGGGTAACCACGAGCAGTACTTC
.	many	TRBV2	TRBJ1-2	CASNPGGYTF	TGTGCCAGCAATCCGGGTGGCTACACCTTC
TRBD1	many	TRBV12-3/TRBV12-4	TRBJ1-5	CASSFFIIRTGRHNQPQHF	TGTGCCAGCAGTTTTTTTATTATCCGGACAGGTCGGCACAATCAGCCCCAGCATTTT
.	.	TRBV7-9	TRBJ1-1	CASSFKGGLRTEAFF	TGTGCCAGCAGCTTTAAGGGGGGTTTGAGGACTGAAGCTTTCTTT
.	many	TRBV30	TRBJ1-6	CAWVQGGSYNSPLHF	TGTGCCTGGGTACAGGGAGGCTCCTATAATTCACCCCTCCACTTT
.	many	TRBV20-1	TRBJ1-5	CSARGRGWEGGRDQPQHF	TGCAGTGCTAGGGGCAGGGGTTGGGAGGGGGGCAGGGATCAGCCCCAGCATTTT
.	many	TRBV20-1	TRBJ2-5	CSASPEGYWQETQYF	TGCAGTGCTAGCCCCGAAGGATATTGGCAAGAGACCCAGTACTTC
.	.	TRBV28	TRBJ2-7	CASSEDINSYDQYF	TGTGCCAGCAGTGAGGACATCAACTCCTACGATCAGTACTTC
.	few	TRBV4-1	TRBJ1-2	CASSQDLRRSPGRNYGYTF	TGCGCCAGCAGCCAAGATCTCCGCCGGAGTCCAGGACGAAACTATGGCTACACCTTC
TRBD2	.	TRBV7-2	TRBJ2-4	CASSLVASGGNKNIQYF	TGTGCCAGCAGCTTAGTCGCTAGCGGGGGGAACAAAAACATTCAGTACTTC
.	many	TRBV19	TRBJ1-1	CASSIGKSSGAFF	TGTGCCAGTAGTATTGGAAAGTCCTCTGGCGCTTTCTTT
.	many	TRBV15	TRBJ1-1	CATSRGGLITEAFF	TGTGCCACCAGCAGAGGCGGTCTGATCACTGAAGCTTTCTTT